The entry that follows covers one T cell receptor (beta chain) sequence. Antigen: not known. The data are from a study of T cell responses to AZD1222 COVID-19 vaccine. Study-wide results and limits: None of the repertoires were sampled until the peak T cell response had passed. As reported, nearly half of all spike-specific TCRs target variant regions that are unmutated.

Sequenced by immunoSEQ multiplex PCR; TCRdb stores in-frame clones only, minus some. The table shows approximately 260,000 clones, with about 92% occurring only once. The CDR3 covers 15 residues. Germline V gene lookup returns CDR1 MGHDK and CDR2 SYGVNS. Trimming cost V 3 bases and J 3 bases; bases outside gene matches: 5. This specimen was peripheral blood, taken on day 0 of AZD1222 vaccination. The clonotype was recovered from an adult in good health. The chain recombines TRBV25-1 with TRBJ1-3; 7 nucleotides line up with TRBD1. The CDR3 DNA follows: TGTGCCAGCAGTGAGCTACAGGGGCATGGAAACACCATATATTTT. Residues: CASSELQGHGNTIYF. The whole variable domain, filled in from reference TRBV25-1 and TRBJ1-3, reads EADIYQTPRYLVIGTGKKITLECSQTMGHDKMYWYQQDPGMELHLIHYSYGVNSTEKGDLSSESTVSRIRTEHFPLTLESARPSHTSQYLCASSELQGHGNTIYFGEGSWLTVV.